In this sample, the clone carrying this T cell receptor (beta chain) turned up a few times. The data were obtained in a study of blood T cell repertoires in COVID-19. The assay was immunoSEQ multiplex PCR, and TCRdb's table has in-frame clones only and misses some. The sample holds 200,000 or so clones, 82% seen once. This receptor was identified in a woman between 25 and 40 years old with acute or convalescent COVID-19. What was sequenced was peripheral blood.

The CDR3 DNA is TGTGCCAGCAGCTTAGGATCGAGGGCCCAGAATGAAAAACTGTTTTTT. Translation gives CASSLGSRAQNEKLFF. This chain links TRBV7-9 with TRBJ1-4; D not certain. Germline CDR1 reads SEHNR; CDR2 reads FQNEAQ (reference sequence). V was shortened by 1 base and J by 5 bases, with 14 bases between the two germline ends. This CDR3 is 16 amino acids long.